This is a list of T cell receptor beta chains from one sample in a study of siplizumab effects on memory and regulatory T cells. No antigen is known for these receptors. The protocol was immunoSEQ multiplex PCR, while the TCRdb copy is restricted to in-frame clones and leaves out a portion. The sample yields 15,000 to 20,000 clones, approximately 46% seen once. Sample: CFSE-low (dividing) CD4+ T cells sorted from an allogeneic mixed lymphocyte reaction. The source of these receptors is a human donor in good health; the cells came from an allogeneic mixed lymphocyte reaction. CDR3s include the opening cysteine and the closing phenylalanine or tryptophan. A D gene is named only where the DNA matches it firmly. A row's size may be missing; if present it is once, few, many or a size class.

d_gene,v_gene,len,abundance,j_gene,CDR3aa,CDR3nt
NA,TRBV5-1,17,NA,TRBJ2-5,CASSIGPPRGSQETQYF,TGCGCCAGCAGCATCGGCCCCCCCAGGGGTTCCCAAGAGACCCAGTACTTC
NA,TRBV18,15,few,TRBJ1-6,CASSPLAAANSPLHF,TGTGCCAGCTCACCACTGGCAGCGGCCAATTCACCCCTCCACTTT
NA,TRBV7-3,14,few,TRBJ1-1,CASSPGSGSTEAFF,TGTGCCAGCAGTCCAGGGTCAGGGAGCACTGAAGCTTTCTTT
NA,TRBV2,12,few,TRBJ2-2,CASSRGTGELFF,TGTGCCAGCAGCCGGGGCACCGGGGAGCTGTTTTTT
TRBD2,TRBV6-1,17,few,TRBJ2-7,CASSEQPRGRGTYEQYF,TGTGCCAGCAGTGAACAACCGCGGGGGAGAGGGACCTACGAGCAGTACTTC
NA,TRBV7-9,12,once,TRBJ1-1,CASSLWWTEAFF,TGTGCCAGCAGCTTATGGTGGACTGAAGCTTTCTTT
NA,TRBV4-2,14,medium-sized,TRBJ2-7,CASSQETRTVEQYF,TGTGCCAGCAGCCAAGAGACTAGGACTGTCGAGCAGTACTTC
TRBD1,TRBV11-1,14,NA,TRBJ1-1,CASSPTGARAEAFF,TGTGCCAGCAGCCCAACAGGGGCGAGAGCTGAAGCTTTCTTT
NA,TRBV5-4,13,few,TRBJ2-1,CASSLTEYNEQFF,TGTGCCAGCAGCTTGACCGAGTACAATGAGCAGTTCTTC
TRBD1,TRBV7-9,13,NA,TRBJ2-5,CAGWDRGTETQYF,TGTGCCGGCTGGGACAGGGGGACCGAGACCCAGTACTTC
NA,TRBV29-1,12,NA,TRBJ1-3,CSVEVQGNTIYF,TGCAGCGTTGAAGTCCAGGGAAACACCATATATTTT
NA,TRBV11-1,15,NA,TRBJ1-1,CASSSSDRGNTEAFF,TGTGCCAGCAGCAGCTCCGACAGAGGGAACACTGAAGCTTTCTTT
NA,TRBV18,13,NA,TRBJ1-1,CASSQSLEAEAFF,TGTGCCAGCTCCCAATCCCTGGAAGCTGAAGCTTTCTTT
NA,TRBV5-1,15,NA,TRBJ2-3,CASSGSLPSTDTQYF,TGCGCCAGCAGCGGTTCTTTACCTAGCACAGATACGCAGTATTTT
TRBD2,TRBV6-5,14,NA,TRBJ2-5,CASSWSGGGETQYF,TGTGCCAGCAGTTGGAGCGGGGGAGGCGAGACCCAGTACTTC
NA,TRBV28,15,NA,TRBJ1-3,CASSLSDRTGNTIYF,TGTGCCAGCAGTTTATCCGACAGGACTGGAAACACCATATATTTT
NA,TRBV6-1,13,NA,TRBJ1-1,CASSYVGDTTAFF,TGTGCCAGCAGTTATGTAGGGGATACGACAGCTTTCTTT
NA,TRBV18,13,NA,TRBJ1-3,CASQAVSGNTIYF,TGTGCCAGCCAGGCAGTCTCTGGAAACACCATATATTTT
TRBD2,TRBV15,18,few,TRBJ2-1,CATSRGVAGGRSYNEQFF,TGTGCCACCAGCAGAGGAGTAGCGGGGGGCCGCTCCTACAATGAGCAGTTCTTC
NA,TRBV7-2,13,few,TRBJ2-3,CASGRGPTDTQYF,TGTGCCAGCGGCCGGGGACCCACAGATACGCAGTATTTT
TRBD1,TRBV5-1,14,NA,TRBJ2-6,CASDRGSGANVLTF,TGCGCCAGCGACAGGGGCTCTGGGGCCAACGTCCTGACTTTC
NA,TRBV5-1,17,NA,TRBJ2-5,CASSLLKDSLNQETQYF,TGCGCCAGCAGCCTCTTAAAGGACAGTCTAAATCAAGAGACCCAGTACTTC
NA,TRBV6-1,13,NA,TRBJ2-5,CASSRTRTETQYF,TGTGCCAGCAGTAGGACTCGCACGGAGACCCAGTACTTC
NA,TRBV10-3,14,NA,TRBJ1-4,CAISEGVGGEKLFF,TGTGCCATCAGTGAGGGGGTTGGGGGAGAAAAACTGTTTTTT
NA,TRBV4-1,14,few,TRBJ1-5,CASSQDAGDQPQHF,TGCGCCAGCAGCCAAGACGCAGGCGATCAGCCCCAGCATTTT
NA,TRBV5-1,12,NA,TRBJ2-3,CASRQFADTQYF,TGCGCCAGCAGACAGTTCGCAGATACGCAGTATTTT
TRBD1,TRBV7-2,14,NA,TRBJ1-3,CASSPDRPGNTIYF,TGTGCCAGCAGCCCGGACAGGCCTGGAAACACCATATATTTT
NA,TRBV11-1,15,few,TRBJ2-2,CASSLSAGDTGELFF,TGTGCCAGCAGCTTAAGTGCCGGGGACACCGGGGAGCTGTTTTTT
TRBD2,TRBV9,15,NA,TRBJ2-3,CASSVAGGRTDTQYF,TGTGCCAGCAGCGTGGCGGGGGGGAGGACAGATACGCAGTATTTT
NA,TRBV6-5,13,few,TRBJ1-2,CASSYSARAGYTF,TGTGCCAGCAGTTACTCAGCCAGGGCGGGCTACACCTTC
NA,TRBV5-4,15,NA,TRBJ1-1,CASSLFRAGNTEAFF,TGTGCCAGCAGCTTGTTCCGGGCCGGGAACACTGAAGCTTTCTTT
NA,TRBV7-2,13,NA,TRBJ2-5,CASSHRPGETQYF,TGTGCCAGCAGCCACCGTCCCGGGGAGACCCAGTACTTC
TRBD1,TRBV6-1,13,few,TRBJ2-2,CASRQGPPGELFF,TGTGCCAGCAGACAGGGGCCACCCGGGGAGCTGTTTTTT
NA,TRBV18,15,NA,TRBJ1-2,CASSPRPGETTVGGF,TGTGCCAGCTCACCACGACCAGGGGAGACGACAGTAGGAGGCTTC
NA,TRBV13,13,NA,TRBJ1-2,CASRRTGNYGYTF,TGTGCCAGCAGACGAACAGGGAACTATGGCTACACCTTC